Presented here are 30 T cell receptor beta chains from one specimen sequenced in a study of blood T cell repertoires in COVID-19 (dated by TCRdb to between 2020 and 2021). Library creation used the immunoSEQ multiplex PCR assay. Sourced from immuneACCESS, this table was stored by TCRdb with only in-frame sequences that have V and J called. A share of the clones is absent; for the studies checked, an unresolved V gene accounts for under half, and the remainder has no known explanation. The sample includes over 25,000 clones, with 88% observed a single time. Roughly 13% of the sample is held by the ten biggest clonotypes. The sequencing input was peripheral blood. All receptors come from a human donor with active COVID-19. The donor label of this sample is uncertain.

V is TRBV6-5 and J is TRBJ2-5; D is possibly TRBD2 (7 bases). Germline CDR1 MNHEY, CDR2 SVGAGI. The CDR3 spans 14 residues. V lost 6 bases to trimming and J lost 4 bases, with 15 bases between them. The CDR3 reads CASRRAGASETQYF. The CDR3 DNA reads TGTGCCAGCAGGCGGGCGGGGGCGTCAGAGACCCAGTACTTC.

The chain is built from TRBV7-2 and TRBJ1-5; possibly TRBD1 for D (6 bases). V lost 1 base and J 9 bases, leaving 16 bases between the germline ends. CDR3 length: 15 amino acids. CDR1 is SGHTA and CDR2 is FQGNSA in the germline V gene. CDR3 sequence: CASSLVSGGVRPQHF. CDR3 in DNA: TGTGCCAGCAGCTTAGTGTCGGGGGGCGTTAGGCCCCAGCATTTT.

To note about this clone: A junction boundary mismatches the germline segment, possibly from a read error. The J gene is TRBJ2-5, the V gene TRBV7-7, with a tentative D call TRBD1 (6 bases). The CDR3 consists of 12 residues. The germline V gene encodes CDR1 SSHAT and CDR2 FNYEAQ (reference sequence). The CDR3 DNA is TGTGCTAGCAGCTCCCCCAATGGACAGTTGTACTTC. This encodes CASSSPNGQLYF. The full variable domain, rest sourced from reference TRBV7-7 and TRBJ2-5, is GAGVSQSPRYKVTKRGQDVTLRCDPISSHATLYWYQQALGQGPEFLTYFNYEAQPDKSGLPSDRFSAERPEGSISTLTIQRTEQRDSAMYRCASSSPNGQLYFGPGTRLLVL.

This chain links TRBV18 with TRBJ1-2; D is unclear. Germline lookup yields CDR1 KGHSH and CDR2 LQKENI. The CDR3 has 13 residues. V was cut by 5 bases and J by 1 base, with 8 bases left in between. CDR3 bases: TGTGCCAGCTCAAGCAACGATAACTATGGCTACACCTTC. Protein product: CASSSNDNYGYTF.

V usage is TRBV6-5 and J usage is TRBJ2-1; maybe TRBD1 (5 bases). Germline V gene sequence: CDR1 MNHEY, CDR2 SVGAGI. CDR3 length: 13 residues. Deletions cut 7 bases from V and 7 bases from J, with 14 bases between. DNA of the CDR3: TGTGCCAGCACTAAAAACCAGGGTAATGAGCAGTTCTTC. This encodes CASTKNQGNEQFF.

The rearrangement links TRBV5-6 to TRBJ1-2; D is perhaps TRBD1 (6 bases). The CDR3 consists of 14 residues. Germline V CDR1 and CDR2: SGHDT, YYEEEE. V was trimmed by 1 base and J by 2 bases, leaving 9 bases between them. In nucleotides, the CDR3 is TGTGCCAGCAGCTTGTACAGGGCGAACTATGGCTACACCTTC. It specifies CASSLYRANYGYTF.

The chain combines TRBV28 with TRBJ2-5; TRBD2 matches 8 bases. Germline CDR1 and CDR2: MDHEN and SYDVKM. There are 15 residues in the CDR3. Unmatched junction bases numbered 12, after V lost 8 bases and J lost 4 bases. CDR3 loop: CASCSGGADRETQYF. CDR3 DNA sequence: TGTGCCAGCTGCTCCGGGGGGGCGGATCGAGAGACCCAGTACTTC.

This chain connects TRBV5-8 to TRBJ2-5; the match to TRBD1 covers 10 bases. Germline CDR1 is SGHTS and CDR2 is YDEGEE. This CDR3 has 15 residues. J gave up 5 bases and V 5 bases, and 9 bases lay outside the gene matches. The CDR3 is CASSHGQGVGETQYF. CDR3 nucleotides: TGTGCCAGCAGTCACGGACAGGGGGTGGGGGAGACCCAGTACTTC.

V is TRBV7-6 and J is TRBJ2-1, with 9 bases aligning to TRBD1. The CDR3 has 15 residues. Germline V CDR1 and CDR2: SGHVS, FNYEAQ. The V segment lost 1 base and the J segment 3 bases; nucleotides outside the gene matches: 1. The CDR3: CASSLGTGVYNEQFF. The CDR3 DNA follows: TGTGCCAGCAGCTTAGGGACAGGGGTCTACAATGAGCAGTTCTTC. Using reference TRBV7-6 and TRBJ2-1 for the parts outside the CDR3, the full variable domain is GAGVSQSPRYKVTKRGQDVALRCDPISGHVSLYWYRQALGQGPEFLTYFNYEAQQDKSGLPNDRFSAERPEGSISTLTIQRTEQRDSAMYRCASSLGTGVYNEQFFGPGTRLTVL.

This chain joins TRBV7-9 and TRBJ1-1; 8 bases line up with TRBD1. Germline CDR1 SEHNR, CDR2 FQNEAQ (reference sequence). V was pared by 3 bases and J by 5 bases, with 5 bases of the junction left unmatched. The CDR3 extends over 14 amino acids. Written as DNA, the CDR3 is TGTGCCAGCAGCTTGGATCACAGGGGGACTGAAGCTTTCTTT. This sequence encodes CASSLDHRGTEAFF.

The CDR3 loop is CASRSGGLTDTQYF. The CDR3 DNA reads as TGTGCCAGCCGCAGCGGGGGTCTCACAGATACGCAGTATTTT. The V gene is TRBV6-5, the J gene TRBJ2-3, with 8 positions matching TRBD2. V lost 8 bases to trimming and J lost 2 bases; unmatched junction nucleotides: 6. The CDR3 extends over 14 amino acids. The V gene's germline CDR1 is MNHEY and CDR2 SVGAGI.

The chain carries TRBV9 and TRBJ2-1, with TRBD2 matching over 8 bases. Trimming removed 0 bases from V and 3 bases from J; junction bases left unmatched: 2. Germline loops: CDR1 SGDLS, CDR2 YYNGEE. The CDR3 runs 15 residues. CDR3 amino acids: CASSVDGGDYNEQFF. Here the CDR3 DNA reads TGTGCCAGCAGCGTAGACGGGGGGGACTACAATGAGCAGTTCTTC.

V gene TRBV11-3 combines with J gene TRBJ2-1; TRBD2 aligns across 9 bases. Trimming cost V 3 bases and J 9 bases; bases outside gene matches: 9. CDR1 is SGHNT and CDR2 is YENEEA in the germline V gene. The CDR3 totals 15 residues. CDR3 residues: CASSFGGGVSREQFF. The CDR3 DNA reads TGTGCCAGCAGCTTCGGCGGGGGGGTATCGCGTGAGCAGTTCTTC.

J is TRBJ2-5 and V is TRBV9, with 9 nucleotides matching TRBD2. The germline CDR1 and CDR2 sequences are SGDLS and YYNGEE. V lost 6 bases and J lost 5; bases outside the gene matches: 8. The CDR3 runs to 14 residues. The CDR3 protein is CASNGGGAMETQYF. DNA for the CDR3: TGTGCCAGCAATGGCGGGGGGGCGATGGAGACCCAGTACTTC.

This chain connects TRBV28 to TRBJ1-2; TRBD1 agrees at 12 bases. The ends lost 4 bases at V and 5 bases at J; junction bases unmatched: 17. The CDR3 loop spans 19 amino acids. CDR1 is MDHEN and CDR2 is SYDVKM in the germline V gene. The CDR3 spells CASSSLMKGQGAPQYGYTF. The CDR3 DNA reads as TGTGCCAGCAGTTCGCTTATGAAGGGACAGGGGGCGCCCCAATATGGCTACACCTTC.

This sequence joins TRBV6-4 and TRBJ2-7, with TRBD2 as a possible D gene (6 bases). V lost 9 bases, J lost 5 bases, and 20 bases lay in between. The germline gives CDR1 MRHNA, CDR2 SNTAGT. The CDR3 runs to 14 residues. CDR3 region: CASMIKRARHEQYF. The CDR3 nucleotides are TGTGCCAGTATGATTAAGCGGGCCAGACACGAGCAGTACTTC.

The chain is built from TRBV6-5 and TRBJ2-3, with 10 bases identical to TRBD2. The J segment lost 2 bases and the V segment lost 6 bases, leaving 5 bases of the junction unmatched. In germline, CDR1 is MNHEY, CDR2 SVGAGI. This CDR3 comprises 15 residues. This CDR3 reads CASRKAGGPTDTQYF. CDR3 coding DNA: TGTGCCAGCAGGAAAGCGGGGGGGCCCACAGATACGCAGTATTTT.

The rearrangement uses TRBV10-3 and TRBJ1-2, with D unresolved. The CDR3 has 13 residues. V lost 8 bases and J 1 base, leaving 11 bases between the germline ends. CDR1 is ENHRY and CDR2 is SYGVKD in the germline V gene. The chain's CDR3 is CAIRGTDNYGYTF. DNA for the CDR3: TGTGCCATCCGGGGAACCGATAACTATGGCTACACCTTC.

The chain couples TRBV4-1 to TRBJ2-3, with a tentative D call TRBD2 (7 bases). The CDR3 totals 15 residues. V was clipped by 3 bases and J by 6 bases, with 16 bases between them. Germline assignment: CDR1 MGHRA and CDR2 YSYEKL. CDR3 loop: CASSQGRGGSDTQYF. For the CDR3, the DNA is TGCGCCAGCAGCCAGGGGAGGGGGGGCTCTGATACGCAGTATTTT.

This clone showed up just once. The CDR3 loop reads CASSLGVRAGAQPQHF. In DNA form, the CDR3 reads TGTGCCAGCAGTTTGGGGGTCCGGGCGGGGGCTCAGCCCCAGCATTTT. The chain carries TRBV6-2 or TRBV6-3 and TRBJ1-5, with D possibly TRBD1 on 6 matching bases. Trimming left V 4 bases short and J 6 bases short, with 19 bases between. This CDR3 comprises 16 residues. Looked up from germline, CDR1 is MNHEY and CDR2 is SVGEGT.

V usage is TRBV7-3 and J usage is TRBJ1-1, with a weak D call TRBD1 (5 bases). Trimming stripped 5 bases from V and 1 base from J, with 8 bases between. Germline values: CDR1 SGHTA, CDR2 FQGTGA. The CDR3 length is 13 residues. The CDR3 nucleotides read TGTGCCAGCAGCACAACAGGGAACACTGAAGCTTTCTTT. Its protein product is CASSTTGNTEAFF. The whole variable domain, remainder taken from reference TRBV7-3 and TRBJ1-1, is GAGVSQTPSNKVTEKGKYVELRCDPISGHTALYWYRQSLGQGPEFLIYFQGTGAADDSGLPNDRFFAVRPEGSVSTLKIQRTERGDSAVYLCASSTTGNTEAFFGQGTRLTVV.

J is TRBJ2-2 and V is TRBV6-2 or TRBV6-3, with 7 bases fitting TRBD1. Germline CDR1 reads MNHEY; CDR2 reads SVGEGT. This CDR3 is 19 amino acids long. After removal of 2 bases from V and 1 base from J, the junction contained 13 bases not matched to a gene. CDR3 bases: TGTGCCAGCAGTTACGACGATGCAGGGGGTTGGGGGAACACCGGGGAGCTGTTTTTT. Its protein product is CASSYDDAGGWGNTGELFF.

Note on this clone: The junction and the germline gene differ at one end; a read error may be behind it. This chain connects TRBV13 to TRBJ2-7; TRBD2 matches at 9 bases. The CDR3 has 17 amino acids. Germline CDR1 PRHDT, CDR2 FYEKMQ (reference sequence). For the CDR3, the DNA is TGTGCCAGCAGCTTAGCAGCCGGGTCTATGAGCGGGGGGAAGACGGACTTC. It yields the protein CASSLAAGSMSGGKTDF. The full variable domain, rest sourced from reference TRBV13 and TRBJ2-7, is AAGVIQSPRHLIKEKRETATLKCYPIPRHDTVYWYQQGPGQDPQFLISFYEKMQSDKGSIPDRFSAQQFSDYHSELNMSSLELGDSALYFCASSLAAGSMSGGKTDFGPGTRLTVT.

The V and J genes are TRBV4-3 and TRBJ2-7; possible D gene TRBD1, 5 bases. Trimming took off 0 bases at V and 0 bases at J, with 12 bases between the two ends. The CDR3 runs 16 residues. CDR1 is LGHNA and CDR2 is YSLEER in the germline V gene. CDR3 coding DNA: TGCGCCAGCAGCCAAGAGGTAGGGGCCGGCTCCTACGAGCAGTACTTC. This translates into CASSQEVGAGSYEQYF.

This clone is a singleton in its sample. The chain uses TRBV3-1 (or the pseudogene TRBV3-2) and TRBJ1-3; 7 bases are shared with TRBD1. Unmatched junction bases numbered 3, after V lost 1 base and J lost 0 bases. The CDR3 runs 16 residues. In germline, CDR1 is LGHDT, CDR2 YNNKEL (reference sequence). The CDR3 bases are TGTGCCAGCAGCCAAGGACAGGGTACCTCTGGAAACACCATATATTTT. Its protein is CASSQGQGTSGNTIYF.

The J gene is TRBJ2-3, the V gene TRBV3-1 (or the pseudogene TRBV3-2), with 8 positions matching TRBD1. The J segment lost 4 bases and the V segment lost 2 bases, leaving 8 bases of the junction unmatched. Germline values: CDR1 LGHDT, CDR2 YNNKEL (reference sequence). This CDR3 is built from 16 residues. The chain's CDR3 is CASSQPDRVQPDTQYF. CDR3 nucleotides: TGTGCCAGCAGCCAACCGGACAGGGTTCAGCCAGATACGCAGTATTTT.

This chain connects TRBV7-6 to TRBJ2-5; 7 bases match TRBD2. The CDR3 extends over 15 amino acids. Germline CDR1 SGHVS, CDR2 FNYEAQ. V gave up 4 bases and J gave up 2 bases; unmatched junction bases: 7. The CDR3 region has the DNA TGTGCCAGCAGCTACGGGGGGTTGGTACAAGAGACCCAGTACTTC. Translated, it gives CASSYGGLVQETQYF.

This clone was recorded only once. The chain uses TRBV23-1 and TRBJ2-7, with a possible D match to TRBD1 (5 bases). TRBV23-1 is an ORF, with its function uncertain. V was clipped by 5 bases and J by 2 bases, with 16 bases between them. CDR3 length: 15 amino acids. The DNA of the CDR3 is TGCGCCAGCAGTTATGACAGACAGATGGCCTACGAGCAGTACTTC. This translates into CASSYDRQMAYEQYF.

The chain carries TRBV4-3 and TRBJ1-6, with 9 bases lining up with TRBD1. The trim removed 0 bases at V and 9 bases at J, leaving 6 bases unmatched. Germline V gene data show CDR1 as LGHNA and CDR2 as YSLEER. The CDR3 is 16 residues long. This CDR3 is CASSQDRGQGGSPLHF. The CDR3 bases are TGCGCCAGCAGCCAAGATAGGGGACAGGGAGGTTCACCCCTCCACTTT.

J is TRBJ2-3 and V is TRBV7-9; possible D gene TRBD2, 7 bases. The germline gives CDR1 SEHNR, CDR2 FQNEAQ (reference sequence). V gave up 5 bases and J gave up 6 bases, with 12 bases separating them. The length of the CDR3 is 13 residues. CDR3 amino acids: CASSPRGPDTQYF. Written as DNA, the CDR3 is TGTGCCAGCAGCCCGCGGGGGCCCGATACGCAGTATTTT. Combining the CDR3 with reference TRBV7-9 and TRBJ2-3 gives the whole variable domain DTGVSQNPRHKITKRGQNVTFRCDPISEHNRLYWYRQTLGQGPEFLTYFQNEAQLEKSRLLSDRFSAERPKGSFSTLEIQRTEQGDSAMYLCASSPRGPDTQYFGPGTRLTVL.